The T cell receptor beta chain described here comes from a study of control samples from healthy donors and cancer patients. The method was immunoSEQ multiplex PCR; TCRdb's version includes in-frame clones alone and lacks a portion of them. The data contain about 15,000 clones, about 87% of them singletons. Germline V lookup: CDR1 DFQATT, CDR2 SNEGSKA (reference sequence). Trimming shortened V by 3 bases and J by 4 bases, and 7 bases separated the two germline ends. This CDR3 has 12 residues. This clone was picked up one time. The sequence was obtained from a woman in her 70s with colorectal cancer. The V and J genes are TRBV20-1 and TRBJ2-1; D is undetermined. Sequenced: PBMCs. The CDR3 DNA reads TGCAGTGCTAGTTCGGAGTACAATGAGCAGTTCTTC. This encodes CSASSEYNEQFF.